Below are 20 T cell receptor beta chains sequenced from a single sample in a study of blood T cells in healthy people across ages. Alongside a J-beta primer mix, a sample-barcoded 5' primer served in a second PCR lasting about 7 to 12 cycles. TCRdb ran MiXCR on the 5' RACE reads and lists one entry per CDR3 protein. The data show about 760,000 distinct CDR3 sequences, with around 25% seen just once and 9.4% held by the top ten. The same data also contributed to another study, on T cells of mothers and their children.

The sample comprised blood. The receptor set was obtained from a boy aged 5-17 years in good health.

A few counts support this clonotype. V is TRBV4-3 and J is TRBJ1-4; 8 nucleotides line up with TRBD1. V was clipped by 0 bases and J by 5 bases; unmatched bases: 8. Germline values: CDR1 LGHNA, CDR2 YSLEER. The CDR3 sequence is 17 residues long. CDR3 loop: CASSQDGQGAQNEKLFF. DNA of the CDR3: TGCGCCAGCAGCCAAGATGGCCAGGGGGCACAAAATGAAAAACTGTTTTTT.

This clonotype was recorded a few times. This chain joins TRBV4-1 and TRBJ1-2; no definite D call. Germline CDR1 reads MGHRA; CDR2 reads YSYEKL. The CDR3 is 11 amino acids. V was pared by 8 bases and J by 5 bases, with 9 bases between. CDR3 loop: CASATFYGYTF. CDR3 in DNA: TGCGCCAGCGCAACCTTTTATGGCTACACCTTC.

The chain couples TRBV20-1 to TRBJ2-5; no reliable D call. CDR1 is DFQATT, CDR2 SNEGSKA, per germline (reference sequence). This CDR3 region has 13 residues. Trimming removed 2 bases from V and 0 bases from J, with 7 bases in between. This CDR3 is CSARSQYQETQYF. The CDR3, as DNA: TGCAGTGCTAGAAGTCAGTACCAAGAGACCCAGTACTTC.

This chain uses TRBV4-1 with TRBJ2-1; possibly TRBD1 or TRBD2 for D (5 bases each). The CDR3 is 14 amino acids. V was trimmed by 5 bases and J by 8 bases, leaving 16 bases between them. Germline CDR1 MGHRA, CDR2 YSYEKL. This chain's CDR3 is CASSTTGPGYEQFF. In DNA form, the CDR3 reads TGCGCCAGCAGCACTACGGGGCCCGGGTATGAGCAGTTCTTC.

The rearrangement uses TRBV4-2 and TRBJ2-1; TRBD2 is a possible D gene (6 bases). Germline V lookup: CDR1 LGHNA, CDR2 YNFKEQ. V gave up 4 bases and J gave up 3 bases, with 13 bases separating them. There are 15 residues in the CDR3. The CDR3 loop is CASSLDRGNYNEQFF. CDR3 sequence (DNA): TGTGCCAGCAGCCTAGACCGGGGGAACTACAATGAGCAGTTCTTC.

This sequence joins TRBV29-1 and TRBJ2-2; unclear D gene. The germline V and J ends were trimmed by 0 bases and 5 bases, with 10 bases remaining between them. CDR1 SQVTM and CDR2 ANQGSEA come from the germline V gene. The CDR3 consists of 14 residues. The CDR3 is CSVEEVVGTGELFF. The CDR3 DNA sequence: TGCAGCGTTGAAGAGGTAGTTGGGACCGGGGAGCTGTTTTTT.

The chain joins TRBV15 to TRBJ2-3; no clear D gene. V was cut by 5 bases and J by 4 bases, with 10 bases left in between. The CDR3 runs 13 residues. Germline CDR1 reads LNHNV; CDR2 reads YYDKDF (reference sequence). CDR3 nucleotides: TGTGCCACCAGCCCCCGGCACCCAGATACGCAGTATTTT. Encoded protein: CATSPRHPDTQYF.

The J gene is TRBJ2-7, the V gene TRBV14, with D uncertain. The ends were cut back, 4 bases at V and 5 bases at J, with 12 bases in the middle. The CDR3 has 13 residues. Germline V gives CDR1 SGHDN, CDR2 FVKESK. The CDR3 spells CASSLPPEDEQYF. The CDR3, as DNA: TGTGCCAGCAGCCTCCCCCCAGAGGACGAGCAGTACTTC.

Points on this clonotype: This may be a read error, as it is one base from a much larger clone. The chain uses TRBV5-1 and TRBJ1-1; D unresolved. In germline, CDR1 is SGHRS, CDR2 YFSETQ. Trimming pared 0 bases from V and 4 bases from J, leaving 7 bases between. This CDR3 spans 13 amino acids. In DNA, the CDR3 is TGCGCCAGCAGCTTGGTAGGGAGCACTGAAGCTTTCTTT. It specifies CASSLVGSTEAFF.

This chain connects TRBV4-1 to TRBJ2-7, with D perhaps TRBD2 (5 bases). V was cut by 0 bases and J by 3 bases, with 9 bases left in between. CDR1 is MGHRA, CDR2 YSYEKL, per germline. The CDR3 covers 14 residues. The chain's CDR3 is CASSQDGGLYEQYF. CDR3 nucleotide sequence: TGCGCCAGCAGCCAAGATGGAGGCCTCTACGAGCAGTACTTC.

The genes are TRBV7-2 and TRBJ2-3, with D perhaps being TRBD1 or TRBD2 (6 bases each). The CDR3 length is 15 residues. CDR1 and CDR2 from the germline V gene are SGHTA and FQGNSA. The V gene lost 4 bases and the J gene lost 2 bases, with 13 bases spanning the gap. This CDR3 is CASSSAGQITDTQYF. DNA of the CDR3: TGTGCCAGCAGCTCGGCGGGACAAATCACAGATACGCAGTATTTT.

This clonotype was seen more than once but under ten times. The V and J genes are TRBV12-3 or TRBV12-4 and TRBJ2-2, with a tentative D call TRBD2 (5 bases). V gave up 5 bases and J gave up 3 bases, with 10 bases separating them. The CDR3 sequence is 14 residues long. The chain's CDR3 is CASSPGIHTGELFF. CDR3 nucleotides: TGTGCCAGCAGTCCCGGGATCCACACCGGGGAGCTGTTTTTT.

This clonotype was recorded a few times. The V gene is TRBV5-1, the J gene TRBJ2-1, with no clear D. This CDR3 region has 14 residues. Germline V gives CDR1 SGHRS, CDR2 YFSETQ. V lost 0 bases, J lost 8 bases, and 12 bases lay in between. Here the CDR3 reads CASSLGWSEDEQFF. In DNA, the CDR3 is TGCGCCAGCAGCTTGGGATGGTCCGAGGATGAGCAGTTCTTC.

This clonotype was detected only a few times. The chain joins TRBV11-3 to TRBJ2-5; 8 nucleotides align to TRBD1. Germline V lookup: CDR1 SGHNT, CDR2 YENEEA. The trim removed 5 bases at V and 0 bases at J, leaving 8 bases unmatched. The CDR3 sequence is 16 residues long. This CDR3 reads CASSHHRDRYQETQYF. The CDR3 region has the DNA TGTGCCAGCAGCCATCACCGGGACAGGTACCAAGAGACCCAGTACTTC.

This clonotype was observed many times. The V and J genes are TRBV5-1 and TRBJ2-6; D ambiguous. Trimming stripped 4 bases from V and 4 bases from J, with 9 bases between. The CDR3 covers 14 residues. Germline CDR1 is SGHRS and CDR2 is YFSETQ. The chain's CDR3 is CASSDRIGANVLTF. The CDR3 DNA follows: TGCGCCAGCAGCGACCGAATAGGGGCCAACGTCCTGACTTTC. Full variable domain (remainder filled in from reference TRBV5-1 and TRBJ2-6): KAGVTQTPRYLIKTRGQQVTLSCSPISGHRSVSWYQQTPGQGLQFLFEYFSETQRNKGNFPGRFSGRQFSNSRSEMNVSTLELGDSALYLCASSDRIGANVLTFGAGSRLTVL.

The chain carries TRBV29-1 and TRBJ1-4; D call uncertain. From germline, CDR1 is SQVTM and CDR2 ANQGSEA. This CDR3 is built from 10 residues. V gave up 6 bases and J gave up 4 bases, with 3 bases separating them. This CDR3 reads CSVHNEKLFF. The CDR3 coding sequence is TGCAGCGTGCATAATGAAAAACTGTTTTTT.

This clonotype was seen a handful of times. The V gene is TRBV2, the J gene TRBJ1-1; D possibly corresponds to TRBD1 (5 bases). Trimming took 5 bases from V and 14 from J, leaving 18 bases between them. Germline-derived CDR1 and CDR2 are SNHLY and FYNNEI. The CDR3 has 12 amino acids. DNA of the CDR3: TGTGCCAGCAGTCTAGACAGCCCTCAAGGGTTCTTT. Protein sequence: CASSLDSPQGFF.

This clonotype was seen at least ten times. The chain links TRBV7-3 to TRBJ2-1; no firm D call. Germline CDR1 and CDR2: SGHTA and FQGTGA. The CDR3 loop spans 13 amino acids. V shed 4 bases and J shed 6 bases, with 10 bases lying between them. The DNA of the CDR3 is TGTGCCAGCAGCTCCAGCTTCGGCAATGAGCAGTTCTTC. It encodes CASSSSFGNEQFF.

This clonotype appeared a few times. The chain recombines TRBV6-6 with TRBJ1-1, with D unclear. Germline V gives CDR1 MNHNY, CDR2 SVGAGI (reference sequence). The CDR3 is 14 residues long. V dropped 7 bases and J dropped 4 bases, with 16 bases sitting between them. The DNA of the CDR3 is TGTGCCAGCACCTCATCCGGGGTGGGCACTGAAGCTTTCTTT. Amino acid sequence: CASTSSGVGTEAFF.

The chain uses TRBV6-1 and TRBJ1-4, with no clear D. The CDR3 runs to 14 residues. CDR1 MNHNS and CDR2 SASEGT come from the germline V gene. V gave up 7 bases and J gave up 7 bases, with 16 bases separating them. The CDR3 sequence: CASTQWSRGEKLFF. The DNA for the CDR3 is TGTGCCAGCACCCAATGGAGTCGGGGTGAAAAACTGTTTTTT.